This TCR beta chain was found in a study of PD-L1 blockade in urothelial cancer. Looking at the study overall: About 90% of the 29 patients comprised males who had bladder-origin urothelial cancer. The researchers analyzed blood 3 weeks (second dose) and 6 weeks after treatment start. Patients had undergone 0 to 3 prior chemotherapy regimens.

Time point specified: peripheral blood 6 weeks after treatment start. Each patient presented with locally advanced or metastatic urothelial carcinoma. Clones were sequenced by immunoSEQ multiplex PCR, and TCRdb holds only the in-frame ones, with some missing. The sample includes around 40,000 clones, roughly 78% seen only once; the top ten take around 14%. V was shortened by 5 bases and J by 2 bases, with 10 bases between the two germline ends. Germline loops: CDR1 SNHLY, CDR2 FYNNEI. The CDR3 has 14 residues. V and J are TRBV2 and TRBJ2-1; D is uncertain. The sequenced sample was PBMCs, obtained around atezolizumab (anti-PD-L1) treatment. This clonotype was sampled from a man between 60 and 70 years old with urothelial cancer. For the CDR3, the DNA is TGTGCCAGCAGTATTAGCTCCCCCTACAATGAGCAGTTCTTC. It yields the protein CASSISSPYNEQFF.